These 28 T cell receptor beta chains originate from one sample sequenced in a study of breast tumors, draining lymph nodes, adjacent tissues. Breast cancer patients provided tissue from their axillary draining lymph nodes. A single record per CDR3 protein comes from TCRdb applying MiXCR to the multiplex PCR reads. Counted here are some 120,000 distinct CDR3 sequences, about 20% occurring once; the ten biggest clones make up 3.5% to 4.5%. The sequencing sample was made of axillary lymph node tissue. These TCRs come from a female donor with breast cancer. Some clones in this sample may be carry-over from other donors' samples.

The gene calls are TRBV20-1 and TRBJ1-6, with TRBD1 matching 10 bases. The CDR3 sequence is 14 residues long. The J segment lost 13 bases and the V segment lost 5 bases, leaving 11 bases of the junction unmatched. Germline V gene data show CDR1 as DFQATT and CDR2 as SNEGSKA (reference sequence). DNA for the CDR3: TGCAGTGCTTCCCAGGACAGGGGGGGATCGCCCCTCCACTTT. It specifies CSASQDRGGSPLHF.

This clonotype was picked up a small number of times. CDR3: CASSFGDRDEKLFF. As DNA, the CDR3 is TGCGCCAGCAGCTTCGGGGACAGGGATGAAAAACTGTTTTTT. The chain is built from TRBV5-1 and TRBJ1-4, with 9 positions matching TRBD1. Germline-derived CDR1 and CDR2 are SGHRS and YFSETQ. J lost 6 bases, V lost 2 bases, and 2 bases had no gene match. The length of the CDR3 is 14 residues.

This clonotype was picked up many times. V is TRBV5-4 and J is TRBJ2-7, with 8 positions matching TRBD1. V lost 4 bases and J lost 2; bases outside the gene matches: 8. CDR1 SGHNT and CDR2 YYREEE come from the germline V gene (reference sequence). This CDR3 is built from 15 residues. CDR3 sequence reads: CASSERTGKTYEQYF. CDR3 sequence (DNA): TGTGCCAGCAGCGAACGGACAGGGAAGACCTACGAGCAGTACTTC.

The chain employs TRBV27 and TRBJ2-1, with TRBD2 identical over 13 bases. CDR1 and CDR2 (germline): MNHEY, SMNVEV (reference sequence). V was clipped by 4 bases and J by 4 bases; unmatched bases: 4. This CDR3 comprises 16 residues. CDR3 residues: CASSSRLAGGYNEQFF. The CDR3 DNA is TGTGCCAGCAGTTCGAGACTAGCGGGGGGATACAATGAGCAGTTCTTC.

This clonotype has just one count. It may be a read error: a sequence one base away is much more abundant. The chain links TRBV6-5 to TRBJ2-1; the match to TRBD1 covers 8 bases. The CDR3 spans 16 residues. The germline V gene has CDR1 MNHEY and CDR2 SVGAGI. Trimming took 2 bases from V and 5 from J; bases not matched to a gene: 8. The CDR3: CASSYPGGRGHNEQFF. DNA of the CDR3: TGTGCCAGCAGTTACCCGGGTGGCAGGGGGCACAATGAGCAGTTCTTC.

With respect to this clonotype: This may come from a read error, since a much larger clone is one base off. The J gene is TRBJ2-1, the V gene TRBV19; D not certain. This CDR3 is 15 amino acids long. In germline, CDR1 is LNHDA, CDR2 SQIVND (reference sequence). The CDR3: CASSKELLSYNEQLF. Written as DNA, the CDR3 is TGTGCCAGTAGTAAGGAACTACTAAGCTACAATGAGCAGCTCTTC.

This rearrangement joins TRBV5-1 to TRBJ2-4; D unclear. The CDR3 sequence is 15 residues long. With 0 bases removed from V and 2 bases from J, the gap between germline ends came to 9 bases. Germline loops: CDR1 SGHRS, CDR2 YFSETQ. The CDR3 protein is CASSLGAQSKNIQYF. The CDR3 nucleotides read TGCGCCAGCAGCTTGGGAGCGCAGTCCAAAAACATTCAGTACTTC.

In this sample, this clonotype turned up many times. This sequence joins TRBV5-1 and TRBJ2-2; maybe TRBD1 (6 bases). V was cut by 4 bases and J by 3 bases, with 10 bases left in between. The CDR3 runs 14 residues. Germline V lookup: CDR1 SGHRS, CDR2 YFSETQ. As DNA, the CDR3 is TGCGCCAGCAGCCCTGGGACACACACCGGGGAGCTGTTTTTT. Translating it yields CASSPGTHTGELFF.

Ten or more counts support this clonotype. The V gene is TRBV4-2, the J gene TRBJ2-1; 8 bases align to TRBD2. Germline loops: CDR1 LGHNA, CDR2 YNFKEQ. Germline trimming cut 1 base from V and 0 bases from J; bases unmatched to any gene: 5. The CDR3 runs to 17 residues. The CDR3 region has the DNA TGTGCCAGCAGCCAAGGGGGTGCGGGGGGCTCCTACAATGAGCAGTTCTTC. Residues: CASSQGGAGGSYNEQFF.

In regard to this clonotype: A read error may explain this, as a much larger clone is one base away. This rearrangement joins TRBV9 to TRBJ2-3; D is possibly TRBD1 (6 bases). The CDR3 extends over 14 amino acids. CDR1 is SGDLS and CDR2 is YYNGEE in the germline V gene. The CDR3: CASSPQTGTDTRYF. The CDR3 coding sequence is TGTGCCAGCAGCCCCCAGACAGGCACAGATACGCGGTATTTT.

The CDR3 coding sequence is TGTGCCAGCAGTACGACAGGGGTGGAAAAACTGTTTTTT. Encoded protein: CASSTTGVEKLFF. The chain is built from TRBV28 and TRBJ1-4; 8 bases are shared with TRBD1. The CDR3 loop spans 13 amino acids. Germline V lookup: CDR1 MDHEN, CDR2 SYDVKM. Trimming took 5 bases from V and 8 from J; bases not matched to a gene: 4. The entire variable domain, with the rest obtained from reference TRBV28 and TRBJ1-4, is as follows: DVKVTQSSRYLVKRTGEKVFLECVQDMDHENMFWYRQDPGLGLRLIYFSYDVKMKEKGDIPEGYSVSREKKERFSLILESASTNQTSMYLCASSTTGVEKLFFGSGTQLSVL.

The chain is built from TRBV19 and TRBJ1-4, with a weak D call TRBD1 (5 bases). The V end was cut by 5 bases, the J end by 2 bases, with 18 bases between. This CDR3 contains 17 residues. Germline lookup yields CDR1 LNHDA and CDR2 SQIVND (reference sequence). The CDR3 nucleotides are TGTGCCAGTAGTCCCCGTACAATCCGGGACACTAATGAAAAACTGTTTTTT. Protein sequence: CASSPRTIRDTNEKLFF.

V and J are TRBV18 and TRBJ2-1; tentative D call: TRBD1 (6 bases). V was pared by 3 bases and J by 4 bases, with 16 bases between. Germline V lookup: CDR1 KGHSH, CDR2 LQKENI. The CDR3 runs 16 residues. The CDR3 is CASSPIRDKIYNEQFF. CDR3 nucleotides: TGTGCCAGCTCACCGATCCGGGACAAAATTTACAATGAGCAGTTCTTC.

This clonotype was seen repeatedly, ten times or more. The genes are TRBV2 and TRBJ2-7; D may be TRBD2 (7 bases). The CDR3 covers 14 residues. V was clipped by 4 bases and J by 6 bases, with 16 bases between them. Germline V gene lookup returns CDR1 SNHLY and CDR2 FYNNEI. The CDR3 bases are TGTGCCAGCAGTGTAGGCGGGGGCACCGGCGAGCAGTACTTC. Amino acid sequence: CASSVGGGTGEQYF.

This clonotype was counted ten times or more. The V gene is TRBV2, the J gene TRBJ1-6; 11 positions match TRBD1. Germline CDR1 reads SNHLY; CDR2 reads FYNNEI. The CDR3 loop spans 16 amino acids. V was clipped by 3 bases and J by 9 bases; unmatched bases: 7. The CDR3 DNA is TGTGCCAGCAGTGATTTAGGACAGGGGGCTCGTTCACCCCTCCACTTT. Its protein is CASSDLGQGARSPLHF.

This clonotype was detected only a few times. This chain joins TRBV28 and TRBJ2-3, with TRBD1 matching over 10 bases. This CDR3 contains 14 residues. J lost 5 bases, V lost 5 bases, and 4 bases had no gene match. Germline V gene lookup returns CDR1 MDHEN and CDR2 SYDVKM. The CDR3 here is CASSPWTGGDTQYF. The CDR3 DNA reads TGTGCCAGCAGTCCCTGGACAGGGGGAGATACGCAGTATTTT. The full variable domain, rest sourced from reference TRBV28 and TRBJ2-3, is DVKVTQSSRYLVKRTGEKVFLECVQDMDHENMFWYRQDPGLGLRLIYFSYDVKMKEKGDIPEGYSVSREKKERFSLILESASTNQTSMYLCASSPWTGGDTQYFGPGTRLTVL.

In its sample, this clonotype was seen many times. The chain recombines TRBV9 with TRBJ2-5; D possibly uses TRBD1 or TRBD2 (5 bases each). V lost 2 bases to trimming and J lost 5 bases, with 13 bases between them. The CDR3 is 14 residues long. Germline lookup yields CDR1 SGDLS and CDR2 YYNGEE. The CDR3: CASSVEGRGETQYF. In DNA, the CDR3 is TGTGCCAGCAGCGTTGAGGGACGAGGGGAGACCCAGTACTTC.

This clonotype was recorded at least ten times. V and J are TRBV5-1 and TRBJ1-2; tentatively, D is TRBD1 (5 bases). Germline CDR1 and CDR2: SGHRS and YFSETQ. The CDR3 sequence is 14 residues long. V dropped 1 base and J dropped 2 bases, with 9 bases sitting between them. CDR3 region: CASSLTTENYGYTF. The CDR3 DNA reads as TGCGCCAGCAGCTTGACGACAGAAAACTATGGCTACACCTTC.

This clonotype occurred a few times. This rearrangement joins TRBV3-1 to TRBJ1-2; 8 bases are a match to TRBD1. Per germline, CDR1 LGHDT and CDR2 YNNKEL (reference sequence). J was trimmed by 3 bases and V by 6 bases; bases with no gene match: 3. The CDR3 contains 13 residues. In nucleotides, the CDR3 is TGTGCCAGCAGACCAGGGGGCGACTATGGCTACACCTTC. This sequence encodes CASRPGGDYGYTF.

This sequence joins TRBV12-5 and TRBJ1-5; 10 bases agree with TRBD1. Unmatched junction bases numbered 8, after V lost 7 bases and J lost 2 bases. Germline values: CDR1 LGHNT, CDR2 FRNRAP. The CDR3 runs 16 residues. DNA of the CDR3: TGTGCTAGTGCCAACGACAGGGGGCCCGGCAATCAGCCCCAGCATTTT. Protein product: CASANDRGPGNQPQHF.

This clonotype was counted many times. One end of the junction does not line up with germline, which may come from a read error. This sequence joins TRBV20-1 and TRBJ2-5, with 8 nucleotides matching TRBD1. Germline values: CDR1 DFQATT, CDR2 SNEGSKA (reference sequence). The CDR3 is 14 residues long. This chain's CDR3 is CSARDRGAGETQYF. CDR3 DNA: TGCAGTGCGAGAGACAGGGGAGCAGGGGAGACCCAGTACTTC.

This clonotype came up many times. The rearrangement links TRBV11-2 to TRBJ2-3; no firm D call. V dropped 1 base and J dropped 2 bases, with 13 bases sitting between them. The CDR3 runs 16 residues. The V gene's germline CDR1 is SGHAT and CDR2 FQNNGV. The CDR3, as DNA: TGTGCCAGCAGCTTAGTCTCTAATCGGGTCACAGATACGCAGTATTTT. Encoded protein: CASSLVSNRVTDTQYF.

The genes are TRBV28 and TRBJ2-1, with D possibly TRBD2 on 6 matching bases. Per germline, CDR1 MDHEN and CDR2 SYDVKM. There are 16 residues in the CDR3. V was trimmed by 2 bases and J by 7 bases, leaving 18 bases between them. CDR3 in DNA: TGTGCCAGCAGTTTACAGTTTTTCCTAGCGAAAAATGAGCAGTTCTTC. Its protein product is CASSLQFFLAKNEQFF.

This clonotype was counted ten times or more. This chain uses TRBV20-1 with TRBJ2-5; 10 bases match TRBD1. Germline V gene lookup returns CDR1 DFQATT and CDR2 SNEGSKA (reference sequence). The CDR3 is 14 amino acids. The V gene end was trimmed by 3 bases and the J gene end by 5 bases; junction bases not matched to a gene: 6. The CDR3 reads CSASIPGQGETQYF. Written as DNA, the CDR3 is TGCAGTGCTAGTATCCCGGGACAGGGGGAGACCCAGTACTTC.

The chain joins TRBV7-9 to TRBJ2-1, with 11 bases lining up with TRBD2. Looked up from germline, CDR1 is SEHNR and CDR2 is FQNEAQ (reference sequence). The CDR3 sequence is 21 residues long. Trimming at V came to 1 base and at J to 2 bases, leaving 16 bases not matched to a gene. The DNA of the CDR3 is TGTGCCAGCAGCTTAGGTTGCAGGGGTTGGCTAGCGGGAGGCACCTACAATGAGCAGTTCTTC. Its translation is CASSLGCRGWLAGGTYNEQFF. The full variable domain, its missing parts supplied by reference TRBV7-9 and TRBJ2-1, is DTGVSQNPRHKITKRGQNVTFRCDPISEHNRLYWYRQTLGQGPEFLTYFQNEAQLEKSRLLSDRFSAERPKGSFSTLEIQRTEQGDSAMYLCASSLGCRGWLAGGTYNEQFFGPGTRLTVL.

This clonotype was seen many times. This chain joins TRBV7-2 and TRBJ2-3; unclear D gene. With 3 bases removed from V and 5 bases from J, the gap between germline ends came to 12 bases. Germline loops: CDR1 SGHTA, CDR2 FQGNSA. This CDR3 contains 14 residues. CDR3 amino acids: CASSLQAARDTQYF. CDR3 sequence (DNA): TGTGCCAGCAGCTTGCAGGCCGCACGAGATACGCAGTATTTT.

This chain joins TRBV12-3 or TRBV12-4 and TRBJ1-6, with 9 positions matching TRBD1. Germline trimming cut 0 bases from V and 9 bases from J; bases unmatched to any gene: 3. The CDR3 contains 15 residues. The CDR3 protein is CASSLARDRASPLHF. The CDR3 DNA sequence: TGTGCCAGCAGTTTAGCGCGGGACAGGGCTTCACCCCTCCACTTT.

In its sample, this clonotype was seen many times. The J gene is TRBJ2-5, the V gene TRBV20-1, with TRBD2 identical over 9 bases. The CDR3 sequence is 17 residues long. The V and J ends lost 0 bases and 0 bases, in that order; junction bases with no gene match: 8. Germline CDR1 reads DFQATT; CDR2 reads SNEGSKA (reference sequence). The CDR3 reads CSARDSRASGNQETQYF. In DNA form, the CDR3 reads TGCAGTGCTAGAGATAGTAGGGCTAGCGGGAACCAAGAGACCCAGTACTTC.